This T cell receptor beta chain was documented in a study of T cells in Graves' hyperthyroidism and ophthalmopathy. CDR1 and CDR2 from the germline V gene are SGHAT and FQNNGV. The CDR3 has 16 residues. J was trimmed by 1 base and V by 2 bases; bases with no gene match: 5. Amplified TCR beta CDR3 regions came from RNA transcripts. With the HTBI primer set, the TCR CDR3 went through a first round of RT-PCR. MiXCR was run by TCRdb on the multiplex PCR reads, yielding one entry per CDR3 protein. The sample yields under 350,000 distinct CDR3 sequences, approximately 15% seen once. This clonotype was seen repeatedly, ten times or more.

The sequenced sample consisted of blood. This sequence was found in an older woman with Graves' ophthalmopathy. The genes are TRBV11-2 and TRBJ2-5; TRBD2 aligns across 9 bases. The CDR3 sequence: CASSLSAAGGQETQYF. The CDR3, as DNA: TGTGCCAGCAGCTTATCAGCAGCGGGGGGCCAAGAGACCCAGTACTTC.